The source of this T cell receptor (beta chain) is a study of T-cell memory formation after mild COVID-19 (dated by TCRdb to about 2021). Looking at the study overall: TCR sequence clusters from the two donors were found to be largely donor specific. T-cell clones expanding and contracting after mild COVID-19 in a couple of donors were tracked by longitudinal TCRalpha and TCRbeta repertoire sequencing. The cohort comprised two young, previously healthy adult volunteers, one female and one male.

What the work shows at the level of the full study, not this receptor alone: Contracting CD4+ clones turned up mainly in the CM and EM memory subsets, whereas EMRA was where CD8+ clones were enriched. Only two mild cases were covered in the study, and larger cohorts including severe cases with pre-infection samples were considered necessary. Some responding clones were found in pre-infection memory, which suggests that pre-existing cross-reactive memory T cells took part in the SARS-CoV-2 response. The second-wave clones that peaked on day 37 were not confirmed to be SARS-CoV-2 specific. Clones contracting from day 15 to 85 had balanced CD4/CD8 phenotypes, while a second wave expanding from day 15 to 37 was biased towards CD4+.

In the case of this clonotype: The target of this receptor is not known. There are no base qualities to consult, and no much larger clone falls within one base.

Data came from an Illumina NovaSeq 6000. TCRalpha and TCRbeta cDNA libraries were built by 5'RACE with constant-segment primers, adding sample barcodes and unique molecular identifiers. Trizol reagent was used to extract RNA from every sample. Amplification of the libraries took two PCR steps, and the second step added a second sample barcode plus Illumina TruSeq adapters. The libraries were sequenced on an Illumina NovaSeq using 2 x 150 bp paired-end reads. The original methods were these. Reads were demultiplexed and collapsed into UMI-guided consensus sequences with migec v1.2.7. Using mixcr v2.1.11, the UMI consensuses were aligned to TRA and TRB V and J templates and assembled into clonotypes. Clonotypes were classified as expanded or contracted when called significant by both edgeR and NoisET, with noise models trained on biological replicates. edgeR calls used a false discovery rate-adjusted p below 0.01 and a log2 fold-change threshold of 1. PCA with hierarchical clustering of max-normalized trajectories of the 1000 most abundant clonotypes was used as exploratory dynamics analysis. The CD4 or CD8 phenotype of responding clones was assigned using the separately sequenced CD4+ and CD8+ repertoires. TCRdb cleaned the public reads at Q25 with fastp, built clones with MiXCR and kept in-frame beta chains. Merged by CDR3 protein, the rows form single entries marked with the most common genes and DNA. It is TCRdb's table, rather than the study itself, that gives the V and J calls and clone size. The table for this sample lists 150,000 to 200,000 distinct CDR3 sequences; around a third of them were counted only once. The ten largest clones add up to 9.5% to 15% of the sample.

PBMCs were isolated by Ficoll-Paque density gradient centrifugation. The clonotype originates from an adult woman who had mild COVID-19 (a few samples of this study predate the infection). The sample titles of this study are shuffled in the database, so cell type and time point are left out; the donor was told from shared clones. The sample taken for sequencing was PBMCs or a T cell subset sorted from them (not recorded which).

The nucleotide sequence is given as TGTGCCAGCAGCGCAGAGGGGGACAAGACCTATGGCTACACCTTC. Translated, it reads CASSAEGDKTYGYTF. Recombination joined TRBV9 with TRBJ1-2; perhaps TRBD1 is the D gene, with 6 bases matching. According to the germline V gene, CDR1 reads SGDLS and CDR2 reads YYNGEE. At the junction V is shortened by 3 bases and J by 4 bases, with 16 bases in between. Inclusive of the bounding cysteine and phenylalanine, the CDR3 is 15 residues long. Just CDR3 DNA is preserved here, 45 bases in frame from base 1.